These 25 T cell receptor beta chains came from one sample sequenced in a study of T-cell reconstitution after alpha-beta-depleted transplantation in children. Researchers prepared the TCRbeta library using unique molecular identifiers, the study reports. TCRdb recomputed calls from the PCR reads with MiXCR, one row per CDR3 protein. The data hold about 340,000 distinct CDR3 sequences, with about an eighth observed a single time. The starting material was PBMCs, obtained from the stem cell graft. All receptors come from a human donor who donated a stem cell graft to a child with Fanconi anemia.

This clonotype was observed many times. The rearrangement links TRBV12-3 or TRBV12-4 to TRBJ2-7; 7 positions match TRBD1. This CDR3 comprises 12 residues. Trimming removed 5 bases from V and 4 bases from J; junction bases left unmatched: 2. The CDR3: CASSRTGYEQYF. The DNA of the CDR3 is TGTGCCAGCAGTCGGACAGGTTACGAGCAGTACTTC.

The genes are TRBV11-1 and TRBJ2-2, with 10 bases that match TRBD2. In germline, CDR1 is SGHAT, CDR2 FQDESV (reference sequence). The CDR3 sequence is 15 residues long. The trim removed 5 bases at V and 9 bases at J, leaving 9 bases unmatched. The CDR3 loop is CASSGSGGAPRELFF. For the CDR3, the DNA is TGTGCCAGCAGCGGGAGCGGGGGGGCACCCAGGGAGCTGTTTTTT.

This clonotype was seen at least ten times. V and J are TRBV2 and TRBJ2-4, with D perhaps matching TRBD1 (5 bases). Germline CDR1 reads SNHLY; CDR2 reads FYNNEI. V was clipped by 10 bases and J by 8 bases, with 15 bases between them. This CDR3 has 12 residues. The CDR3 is CATSRAQDIQYF. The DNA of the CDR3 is TGTGCCACCAGCAGGGCCCAAGACATTCAGTACTTC.

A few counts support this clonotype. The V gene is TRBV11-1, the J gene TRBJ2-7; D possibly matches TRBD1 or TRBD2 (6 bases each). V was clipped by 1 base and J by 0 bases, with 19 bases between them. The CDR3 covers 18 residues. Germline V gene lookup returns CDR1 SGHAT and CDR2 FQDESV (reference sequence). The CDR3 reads CASSLDHGGGGDSYEQYV. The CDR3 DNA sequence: TGTGCCAGCAGCTTAGACCACGGAGGGGGTGGAGACTCCTACGAGCAGTACGTC.

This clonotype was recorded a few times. CDR3 coding DNA: TGCGCCAGCAGCTTAGGGCAGCGGAGCAACTCCTACAATGAGCAGTTCTTC. Residues: CASSLGQRSNSYNEQFF. The chain uses TRBV5-1 and TRBJ2-1; the D gene is possibly TRBD2 (5 bases). The CDR3 is made up of 17 amino acids. Trimming shortened V by 2 bases and J by 0 bases, and 15 bases separated the two germline ends. From germline, CDR1 is SGHRS and CDR2 YFSETQ.

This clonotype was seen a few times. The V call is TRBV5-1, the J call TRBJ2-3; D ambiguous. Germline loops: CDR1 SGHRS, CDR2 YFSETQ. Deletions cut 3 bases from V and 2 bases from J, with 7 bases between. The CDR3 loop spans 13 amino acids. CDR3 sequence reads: CASSSSHTDTQYF. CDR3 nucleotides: TGCGCCAGCAGCTCCTCCCACACAGATACGCAGTATTTT.

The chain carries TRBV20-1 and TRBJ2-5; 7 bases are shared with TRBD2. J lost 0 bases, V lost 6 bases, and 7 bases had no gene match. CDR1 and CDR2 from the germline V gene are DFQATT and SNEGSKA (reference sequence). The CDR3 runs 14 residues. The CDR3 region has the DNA TGCAGTGCGCCTCCCGGGACTAACCAAGAGACCCAGTACTTC. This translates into CSAPPGTNQETQYF.

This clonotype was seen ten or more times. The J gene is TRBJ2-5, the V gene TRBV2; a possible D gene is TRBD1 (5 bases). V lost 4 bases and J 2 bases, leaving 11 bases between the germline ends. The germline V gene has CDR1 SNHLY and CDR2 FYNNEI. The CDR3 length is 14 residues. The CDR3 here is CASSGQSVQETQYF. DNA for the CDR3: TGTGCCAGCAGTGGACAGTCTGTACAAGAGACCCAGTACTTC.

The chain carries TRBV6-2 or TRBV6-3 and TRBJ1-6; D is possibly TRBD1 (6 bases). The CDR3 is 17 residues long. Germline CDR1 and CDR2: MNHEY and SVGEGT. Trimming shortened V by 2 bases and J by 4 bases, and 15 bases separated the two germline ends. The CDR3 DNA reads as TGTGCCAGCAGTTACAGATCCGGGACAACTTATAATTCACCCCTCCACTTT. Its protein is CASSYRSGTTYNSPLHF.

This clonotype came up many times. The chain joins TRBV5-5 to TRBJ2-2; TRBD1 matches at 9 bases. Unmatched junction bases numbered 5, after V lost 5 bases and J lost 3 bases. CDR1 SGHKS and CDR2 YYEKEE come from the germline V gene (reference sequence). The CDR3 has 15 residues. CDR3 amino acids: CASSLDRGDTGELFF. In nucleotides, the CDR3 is TGTGCCAGCAGTTTAGACAGGGGGGACACCGGGGAGCTGTTTTTT.

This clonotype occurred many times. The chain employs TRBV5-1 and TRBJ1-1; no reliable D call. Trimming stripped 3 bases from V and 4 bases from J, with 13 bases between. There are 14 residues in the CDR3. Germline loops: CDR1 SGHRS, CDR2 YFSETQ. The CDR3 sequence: CASSSRAYTTEAFF. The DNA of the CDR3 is TGCGCCAGCAGCTCGCGGGCCTACACCACTGAAGCTTTCTTT.

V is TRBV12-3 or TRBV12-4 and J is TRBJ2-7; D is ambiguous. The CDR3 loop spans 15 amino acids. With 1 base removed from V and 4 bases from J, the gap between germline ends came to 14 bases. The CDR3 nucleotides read TGTGCCAGCAGTTTAGGGGCAGGACCTTCGTACGAGCAGTACGTC. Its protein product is CASSLGAGPSYEQYV.

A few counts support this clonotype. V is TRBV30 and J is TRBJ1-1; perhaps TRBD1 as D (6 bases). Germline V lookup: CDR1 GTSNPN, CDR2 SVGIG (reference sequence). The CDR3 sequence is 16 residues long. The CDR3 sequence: CAHTGTNTLMNTEAFF. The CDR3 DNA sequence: TGTGCTCATACCGGGACAAATACCCTAATGAACACTGAAGCTTTCTTT.

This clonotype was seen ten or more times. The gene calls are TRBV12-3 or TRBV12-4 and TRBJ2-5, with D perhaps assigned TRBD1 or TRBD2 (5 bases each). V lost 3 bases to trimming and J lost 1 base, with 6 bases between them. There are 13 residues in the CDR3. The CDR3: CASSFGAQETQYF. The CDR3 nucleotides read TGTGCCAGCAGTTTCGGGGCCCAAGAGACCCAGTACTTC.

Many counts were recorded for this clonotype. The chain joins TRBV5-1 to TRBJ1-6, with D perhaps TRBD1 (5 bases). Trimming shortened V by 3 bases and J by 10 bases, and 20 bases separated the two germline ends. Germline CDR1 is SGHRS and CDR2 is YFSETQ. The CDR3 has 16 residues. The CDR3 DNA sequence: TGCGCCAGCAGCTCGGGACCCACGAGGGTAGAATCACCCCTCCACTTT. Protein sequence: CASSSGPTRVESPLHF.

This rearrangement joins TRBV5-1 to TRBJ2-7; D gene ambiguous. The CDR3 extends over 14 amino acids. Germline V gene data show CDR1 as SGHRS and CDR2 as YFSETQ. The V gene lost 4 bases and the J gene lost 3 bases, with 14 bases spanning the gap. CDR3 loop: CASSRSNRIYEQYF. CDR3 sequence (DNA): TGCGCCAGCAGCCGCAGTAACCGCATCTACGAGCAGTACTTC. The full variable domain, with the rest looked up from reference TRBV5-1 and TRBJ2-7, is KAGVTQTPRYLIKTRGQQVTLSCSPISGHRSVSWYQQTPGQGLQFLFEYFSETQRNKGNFPGRFSGRQFSNSRSEMNVSTLELGDSALYLCASSRSNRIYEQYFGPGTRLTVT.

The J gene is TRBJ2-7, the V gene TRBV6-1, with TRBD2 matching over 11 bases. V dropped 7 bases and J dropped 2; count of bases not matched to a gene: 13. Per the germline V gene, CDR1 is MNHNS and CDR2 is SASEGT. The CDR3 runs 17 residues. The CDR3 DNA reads TGTGCCAGCAAATCCTCCGGGACTAGCGGACCTACCTACGAGCAGTACGTC. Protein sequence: CASKSSGTSGPTYEQYV.

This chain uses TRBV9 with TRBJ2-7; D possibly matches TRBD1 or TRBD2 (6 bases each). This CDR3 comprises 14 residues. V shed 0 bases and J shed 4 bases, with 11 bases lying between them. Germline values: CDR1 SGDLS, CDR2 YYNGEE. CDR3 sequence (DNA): TGTGCCAGCAGCGTAGAGGACAGCGGGTACGAGCAGTACTTC. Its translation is CASSVEDSGYEQYF.

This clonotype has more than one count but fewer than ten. The CDR3 coding sequence is TGCGCCAGCAGATTTATCGGTCAAGAGACCCAGTACTTC. Protein product: CASRFIGQETQYF. The chain has TRBV5-1 and TRBJ2-5, with D uncertain. V was clipped by 5 bases and J by 2 bases, with 10 bases between them. The CDR3 has 13 residues. Looked up from germline, CDR1 is SGHRS and CDR2 is YFSETQ.

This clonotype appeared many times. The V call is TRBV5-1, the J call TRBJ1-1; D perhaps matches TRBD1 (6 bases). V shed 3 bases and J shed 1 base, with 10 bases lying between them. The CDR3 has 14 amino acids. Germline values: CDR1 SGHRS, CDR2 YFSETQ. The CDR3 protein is CASSYLQGNTEAFF. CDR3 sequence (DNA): TGCGCCAGCAGCTACCTACAGGGGAACACTGAAGCTTTCTTT.

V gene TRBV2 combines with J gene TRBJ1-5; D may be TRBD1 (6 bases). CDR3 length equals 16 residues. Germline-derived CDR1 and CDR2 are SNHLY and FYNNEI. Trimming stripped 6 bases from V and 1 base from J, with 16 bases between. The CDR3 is CASRPGARGSNQPQHF. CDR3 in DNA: TGTGCCAGCAGACCAGGGGCGCGAGGGAGCAATCAGCCCCAGCATTTT.

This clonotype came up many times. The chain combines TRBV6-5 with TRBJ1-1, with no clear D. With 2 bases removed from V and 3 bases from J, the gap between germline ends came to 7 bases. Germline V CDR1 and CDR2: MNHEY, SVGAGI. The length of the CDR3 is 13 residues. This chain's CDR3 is CASSYEGYTEAFF. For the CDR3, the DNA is TGTGCCAGCAGTTACGAAGGATACACTGAAGCTTTCTTT.

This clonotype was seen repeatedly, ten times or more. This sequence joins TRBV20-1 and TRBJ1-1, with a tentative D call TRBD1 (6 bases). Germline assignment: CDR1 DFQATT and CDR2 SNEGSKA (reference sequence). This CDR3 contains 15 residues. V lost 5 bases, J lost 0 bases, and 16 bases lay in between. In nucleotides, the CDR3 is TGCAGTGCTGGGGACATTCGACATATGAACACTGAAGCTTTCTTT. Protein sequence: CSAGDIRHMNTEAFF.

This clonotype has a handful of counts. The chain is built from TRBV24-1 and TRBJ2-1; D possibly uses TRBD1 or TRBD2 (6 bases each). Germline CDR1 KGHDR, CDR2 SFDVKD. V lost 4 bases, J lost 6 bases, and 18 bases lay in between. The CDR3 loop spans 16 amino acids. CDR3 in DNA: TGTGCCACCAGTGACCTCGGGGGCGCGGTTGGCAATGAGCAGTTCTTC. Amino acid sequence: CATSDLGGAVGNEQFF.

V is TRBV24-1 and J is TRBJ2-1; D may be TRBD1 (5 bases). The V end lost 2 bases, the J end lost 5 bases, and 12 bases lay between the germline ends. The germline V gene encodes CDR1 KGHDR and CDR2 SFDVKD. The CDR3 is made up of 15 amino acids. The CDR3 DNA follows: TGTGCCACCAGTGATTCCAGGGCGGTGGACAATGAGCAGTTCTTC. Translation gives CATSDSRAVDNEQFF.